This record looks at one T cell receptor beta chain sequence and its context. The trim removed 0 bases at V and 7 bases at J, leaving 7 bases unmatched. This CDR3 region has 14 residues. CDR1 DFQATT and CDR2 SNEGSKA come from the germline V gene (reference sequence). This specimen comes from a study of blood T cells in healthy people across ages. Primers used in a second PCR of roughly 7 to 12 cycles were a sample-barcoded 5' primer and a J-beta primer mix. In TCRdb, the 5' RACE reads were re-called with MiXCR into one record per CDR3 protein. The table shows hundreds of thousands of distinct CDR3 sequences, with about 50% occurring only once.

Sequencing was carried out using blood. This clonotype originated in an elderly woman in good health. V is TRBV20-1 and J is TRBJ2-7, with 9 bases lining up with TRBD2. The CDR3 DNA reads as TGCAGTGCTAGAGAGCGGGGGGGTTACAATGAGCAGTACTTC. This codes for CSARERGGYNEQYF.